The rows below give T cell receptor beta chains drawn from one sample of a study of Ad26.COV2.S vaccination and SARS-CoV-2 variants. Profiled with immunoSEQ multiplex PCR; TCRdb holds only in-frame clones, not every one. This table has a few hundred thousand clones, 92% appearing once. The sample in question was peripheral blood, obtained in a trial of Ad26.COV2.S vaccine versus placebo. The source is a person between 18 and 60 years old who received the Ad26.COV2.S COVID-19 vaccine or a placebo. Both conserved end residues are part of each CDR3. The order of the fields is CDR3 length, V gene, D gene, clone size, J gene, CDR3 DNA, CDR3 protein. A D gene is named only where the DNA matches it firmly. Rows give clone size only sometimes, using once, few, many, or a class for an expanded clone.

>12|TRBV4-3|.|once|TRBJ2-3
TGCGCCAGCAGCCAAGAGGCTGGTACGCAGTATTTT
CASSQEAGTQYF
>13|TRBV7-9|.|.|TRBJ1-4
TGTGCCAGCATCCGGGAGGGGGATGAAAAACTGTTTTTT
CASIREGDEKLFF
>15|TRBV27|TRBD2|.|TRBJ2-3
TGTGCCAGCAGCGTAAGCGGGGAGTACACAGATACGCAGTATTTT
CASSVSGEYTDTQYF
>13|TRBV6-6|TRBD1|.|TRBJ2-7
TGTGCCAGCAGTTATGACAGGGCCTACGAGCAGTACTTC
CASSYDRAYEQYF
>18|TRBV15|.|.|TRBJ2-7
TGTGCCACCAGCAGAGATTTAAGTTTCGGGGTGGGTAGTTACGAGCAGTACTTC
CATSRDLSFGVGSYEQYF
>14|TRBV5-1|.|few|TRBJ1-1
TGCGCCAGCAGCTTGTCGGGGAGGATCACTGAAGCTTTCTTT
CASSLSGRITEAFF
>17|TRBV6-2/TRBV6-3|TRBD2|once|TRBJ2-1
TGTGCCAGCAGTTACTCGGGACTACTCAGCTCCTACAATGAGCAGTTCTTC
CASSYSGLLSSYNEQFF
>14|TRBV2|.|few|TRBJ2-3
TGTGCCAGCTCCCCGCGGAGAAGCACAGATACGCAGTATTTT
CASSPRRSTDTQYF
>16|TRBV7-2|TRBD1|.|TRBJ2-1
TGTGCCAGCAGCGGACGGACAGGGGGCTACTACAATGAGCAGTTCTTC
CASSGRTGGYYNEQFF
>13|TRBV5-1|TRBD1|.|TRBJ2-7
TGCGCCAGCAGCTTGGCTGTGGGGACAGGGGGGTATTTC
CASSLAVGTGGYF
>14|TRBV7-2|TRBD1|.|TRBJ2-1
TGTGCCAGCAGCTTCTGGACAGGGAACAATGAGCAGTTCTTC
CASSFWTGNNEQFF
>15|TRBV5-6|TRBD1|.|TRBJ1-1
TGTGCCAGCAGCCCGACAGGGTTTTTTGGGACTGAAGCTTTCTTT
CASSPTGFFGTEAFF
>13|TRBV18|.|once|TRBJ1-1
TGTGCCAGCTCAGGAGATCAGAACACTGAAGCTTTCTTT
CASSGDQNTEAFF
>13|TRBV19|.|.|TRBJ1-1
TGTGCCAGTAGGCCCAGCTTGAACACTGAAGCTTTCTTT
CASRPSLNTEAFF
>16|TRBV30|.|.|TRBJ1-1
TGTGCCTGGAGTGCCCCGTCCTACTTAAGGGACACTGAAGCTTTCTTT
CAWSAPSYLRDTEAFF
>16|TRBV4-3|.|.|TRBJ1-6
TGCGCCAGCAGCCAAGCATCTACCTCCTATAATTCACCCCTCCACTTT
CASSQASTSYNSPLHF
>15|TRBV7-9|TRBD1|.|TRBJ1-1
TGTGCCAGCAGCCCCTGGGACAGCATAAACACTGAAGCTTTCTTT
CASSPWDSINTEAFF
>13|TRBV30|TRBD1|.|TRBJ1-3
TGTGCCTGGGACAGGGCTGCTGGAAACACCATATATTTT
CAWDRAAGNTIYF
>12|TRBV19|.|.|TRBJ2-7
TGTGCCAGTAGTACCCCTGACTACGAGCAGTACTTC
CASSTPDYEQYF
>16|TRBV30|TRBD2|.|TRBJ2-7
TGTGCCTGGAAAGAGTATAGCGGGGGTTCCCTCTACGAGCAGTACTTC
CAWKEYSGGSLYEQYF
>16|TRBV5-6|TRBD1|.|TRBJ2-7
TGTGCCAGCAGCTTGGATCTGGGGACAGTTCCCTACGAGCAGTACTTC
CASSLDLGTVPYEQYF
>11|TRBV6-5|.|once|TRBJ1-3
TGTGCCAGCAGGTTTGAAAACACCATATATTTT
CASRFENTIYF
>16|TRBV7-2|.|.|TRBJ1-1
TGTGCCAGCAGCTTAGTACGCTCGGCCGCGGGGACTGAAGCTTTCTTT
CASSLVRSAAGTEAFF
>15|TRBV28|.|.|TRBJ1-1
TGTGCCAGCAGTCTCAGAGGGTTCTTGGACACTGAAGCTTTCTTT
CASSLRGFLDTEAFF
>17|TRBV5-8|.|.|TRBJ1-4
TGTGCCAGCAGCTTACGTTCTGGCATGGCAACTAATGAAAAACTGTTTTTT
CASSLRSGMATNEKLFF
>15|TRBV24-1|.|.|TRBJ1-3
TGTGCCACCAGTGACTCCAGGGTTGCAGGAAACACCATATATTTT
CATSDSRVAGNTIYF
>15|TRBV7-7|TRBD2|.|TRBJ2-5
TGTGCTAGCAGGGAGCGGGGGGGGCCCGAAGAGACCCAGTACTTC
CASRERGGPEETQYF
>16|TRBV9|TRBD1|.|TRBJ2-7
TGTGCCAGCAGCGTAGATCCAACAGGGGTAAGAAACGAGCAGTACTTC
CASSVDPTGVRNEQYF
>14|TRBV19|.|.|TRBJ2-1
TGTGCCAGTAGTATTCTGACAGGGAGGGATGAGCAGTTCTTC
CASSILTGRDEQFF
>15|TRBV9|.|.|TRBJ1-4
TGTGCCAGCAGCGCCTGGGGGGCGGGTAATGAAAAACTGTTTTTT
CASSAWGAGNEKLFF
>15|TRBV30|TRBD1|.|TRBJ1-1
TGTGCCTGGAGTGGGCAGGGGGCGAATGAGGCTGAAGCTTTCTTT
CAWSGQGANEAEAFF
>13|TRBV27|TRBD1|many|TRBJ1-1
TGTGCCAGCAGCCCGGACAGGGGGCTTATGGCTTTCTTT
CASSPDRGLMAFF
>18|TRBV15|.|.|TRBJ1-2
TGTGCCACCAGCAGAGGATTAAGGGACATCACCCAGTCCTATGGCTACACCTTC
CATSRGLRDITQSYGYTF
>14|TRBV11-2|TRBD1|.|TRBJ2-7
TGTGCCAGCAGCTTTGGACAGGGCCCCTACGAGCAGTACTTC
CASSFGQGPYEQYF
>15|TRBV2|.|.|TRBJ1-5
TGTGCCAGCACCCACCCTGGACCCGTGCCTCTGCCCCAGCATTTT
CASTHPGPVPLPQHF
>11|TRBV20-1|.|.|TRBJ1-1
TGCAGTGCTCCGTCTGACACTGAAGCTTTCTTT
CSAPSDTEAFF
>13|TRBV6-5|.|.|TRBJ2-5
TGTGCCAGCAGTAAGTCCCACTCAGAGACCCAGTACTTC
CASSKSHSETQYF
>15|TRBV5-6|.|.|TRBJ1-2
TGTGCCAGCCGCCACCCTGGGACCGCTAACTATGGCTACACCTTC
CASRHPGTANYGYTF
>18|TRBV4-1|TRBD2|once|TRBJ2-7
TGCGCCAGCAGCCAAGATCCTTGGACTAGCGGGGCCTCCTACGAGCAGTACTTC
CASSQDPWTSGASYEQYF
>12|TRBV9|.|.|TRBJ2-2
TGTGCCAGCAGCGTTTTCGGCGGGGAGCTGTTTTTT
CASSVFGGELFF
>14|TRBV19|.|.|TRBJ2-3
TGTGCCAGTAGTATGCTAGGGGTATCAGATACGCAGTATTTT
CASSMLGVSDTQYF
>14|TRBV19|.|.|TRBJ1-5
TGTGCCAGTAGTATAGGAACAGGGAATCAGCCCCAGCATTTT
CASSIGTGNQPQHF
>15|TRBV5-4|TRBD1|.|TRBJ1-1
TGTGCCAGCAGCGTACGACAGGGACCGACCACTGAAGCTTTCTTT
CASSVRQGPTTEAFF
>14|TRBV25-1|.|.|TRBJ2-1
TGTGCCAGCAGTGAATATATTGGGGGCATTGAGCAGTTCTTC
CASSEYIGGIEQFF
>14|TRBV21-1|.|.|TRBJ1-1
TGTGCCAGCAGCAAAGAGGGGCAGGCAGTTGGAGCTTTCTTT
CASSKEGQAVGAFF
>15|TRBV13|TRBD2|.|TRBJ2-7
TGTGCCAGCAGCTTAACAGCGGGGGCAGGTTACGAGCAGTACTTC
CASSLTAGAGYEQYF
>16|TRBV7-9|.|.|TRBJ1-3
TGTGCCGGAGATGGGAACCAGCCCTACTCTGGAAACACCATATATTTT
CAGDGNQPYSGNTIYF
>17|TRBV5-1|.|.|TRBJ1-4
TGCGCCAGCAGCTTGTTTAGTGCAGGGAGGACTAATGAAAAACTGTTTTTT
CASSLFSAGRTNEKLFF
>17|TRBV20-1|TRBD1|.|TRBJ1-5
TGCAGTGCTAGTCTGGGACAGGGGAACTTTATTGGTCAGCCCCAGCATTTT
CSASLGQGNFIGQPQHF
>12|TRBV7-8|.|.|TRBJ1-1
TGTGCCAGCAGCTTATTCGGGAGACCCGGGGTCTTT
CASSLFGRPGVF
>15|TRBV9|TRBD2|.|TRBJ2-1
TGTGCCAGCAGCACAAGCGGGGGGGCCCTCAATGAGCAGTTCTTC
CASSTSGGALNEQFF
>15|TRBV19|.|.|TRBJ1-6
TGTGCCAGTACGTTGACCCGCTCCTATAATTCACCCCTCCACTTT
CASTLTRSYNSPLHF
>14|TRBV2|TRBD2|.|TRBJ2-2
TGTGCCAGCAGTCTGGGACTAGCGGGGTGGGAGCTGTTTTTT
CASSLGLAGWELFF
>12|TRBV4-3|.|.|TRBJ2-1
TGCGCCAGCAGCCAAAGTTACAATGAGCAGTTCTTC
CASSQSYNEQFF